This is a list of T cell receptor beta chains from one sample in a study of shared clonotypes between healthy human individuals. Clones were read by immunoSEQ multiplex PCR, and TCRdb kept only the in-frame ones, dropping some. Among about 980,000 clones, 60% to 85% were seen once, and the ten largest hold approximately 1.5%. The sample was memory CD4+ T cells sorted from blood. The receptor set was obtained from a man between 18 and 35 years old in good health. Both conserved end residues are part of each CDR3. The order of the fields is clone size, J gene, V gene, CDR3 protein. Size tells how often a clone was seen (once, few, many) or the class of an expanded clone, and some rows leave it out.

>few|TRBJ2-4|TRBV4-1
CASSQVQGRSAKNIQYF
>few|TRBJ2-3|TRBV25-1
CASRPGLATSTDTQYF
>NA|TRBJ2-1|TRBV6-5
CASGGMGPYNEQFF
>NA|TRBJ1-4|TRBV29-1
CSARQGAGEKLFF
>NA|TRBJ2-7|TRBV5-6
CASSLTIPRAYEQYF
>few|TRBJ2-7|TRBV5-4
CASSLDGGGAYEQYF
>NA|TRBJ2-3|TRBV4-3
CASSQSTSDTQYF
>NA|TRBJ2-2|TRBV7-9
CASSLENTGELFF
>NA|TRBJ1-6|TRBV5-6
CASSYGTGTLNSPLHF
>many|TRBJ1-6|TRBV6-5
CASRQGTVYNSPLHF
>NA|TRBJ2-2|TRBV11-2
CASSGGGANTGELFF
>NA|TRBJ2-7|TRBV9
CASSEGLAGYEQYF
>NA|TRBJ1-3|TRBV29-1
CSVVIGNTIYF
>NA|TRBJ2-3|TRBV7-2
CASSLVVAGEAYF
>NA|TRBJ1-2|TRBV18
CASSPGTNGYTF
>NA|TRBJ2-7|TRBV5-1
CASSLAGQGGGEQYF
>NA|TRBJ2-7|TRBV5-6
CASTSGQGPEQYF
>NA|TRBJ1-3|TRBV30
CARRDRDPGNTIYF
>NA|TRBJ2-3|TRBV6-5
CASSSTTRRDTQYF
>NA|TRBJ1-3|TRBV5-6
CASSLVGPSSGNTIYF
>NA|TRBJ1-1|TRBV25-1
CASSDGGQGKTEAFF
>NA|TRBJ1-5|TRBV15
CATSRKGGGTLSSNQPQHF
>once|TRBJ1-3|TRBV29-1
CSVGSLPGNTIYF
>NA|TRBJ2-6|TRBV30
CARDIQGSGANVLTF
>NA|TRBJ1-5|TRBV6-1
CASTFRPSDNQPQHF
>NA|TRBJ2-5|TRBV6-5
CASSYASGRETQYF
>NA|TRBJ2-2|TRBV25-1
CASSEYPGELFF
>NA|TRBJ2-7|TRBV10-1
CASRDGPTLEQYF
>NA|TRBJ1-1|TRBV9
CASSVGDRGGTEAFF
>NA|TRBJ1-5|TRBV5-6
CASSLGSGWDISNQPQHF
>NA|TRBJ2-2|TRBV5-1
CASSPPGSANTGELFF
>NA|TRBJ2-7|TRBV9
CASSIRTVSSYEQYF
>once|TRBJ2-6|TRBV15
CATSRAIGYISSGANVLTF
>few|TRBJ2-7|TRBV6-5
CASSQTAGKAQYF
>few|TRBJ2-3|TRBV5-4
CASSLAGLAGAASGTQYF
>NA|TRBJ2-5|TRBV20-1
CSATQDGGFHF
>NA|TRBJ1-1|TRBV18
CASSRPGAALEAFF
>NA|TRBJ1-5|TRBV4-1
CASSSNIQGAGQPQHF
>NA|TRBJ1-2|TRBV19
CASSIPAAGGSYGYTF
>NA|TRBJ2-7|TRBV7-8
CASCSRDFCYEQYF
>NA|TRBJ2-7|TRBV28
CATSRGDLYEQYF
>NA|TRBJ1-2|TRBV20-1
CSANGPYGYTF
>NA|TRBJ2-1|TRBV7-2
CASSGGPNNEQFF
>NA|TRBJ1-1|TRBV7-3
CASSTGRNTEAFF
>NA|TRBJ1-6|TRBV19
CASSIFGLRRDSPLHF
>NA|TRBJ1-2|TRBV5-1
CASSPGDQAYGYTF
>NA|TRBJ2-1|TRBV29-1
CSAGTGGYVLFF
>NA|TRBJ2-1|TRBV5-1
CASSSWTGDYNEQFF
>few|TRBJ1-2|TRBV30
CAWSGYYGYTF
>NA|TRBJ1-2|TRBV7-3
CASSLSNNYGYTF